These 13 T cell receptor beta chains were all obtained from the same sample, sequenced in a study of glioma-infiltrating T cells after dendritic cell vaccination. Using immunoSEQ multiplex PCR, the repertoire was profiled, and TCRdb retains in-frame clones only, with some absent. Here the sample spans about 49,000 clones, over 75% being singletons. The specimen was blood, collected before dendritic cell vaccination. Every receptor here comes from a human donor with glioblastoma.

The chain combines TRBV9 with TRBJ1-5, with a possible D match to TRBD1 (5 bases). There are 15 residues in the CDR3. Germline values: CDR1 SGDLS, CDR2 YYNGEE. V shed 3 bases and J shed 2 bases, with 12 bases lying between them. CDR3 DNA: TGTGCCAGCAGCGGCGGGACCTCAGGCAATCAGCCCCAGCATTTT. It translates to CASSGGTSGNQPQHF.

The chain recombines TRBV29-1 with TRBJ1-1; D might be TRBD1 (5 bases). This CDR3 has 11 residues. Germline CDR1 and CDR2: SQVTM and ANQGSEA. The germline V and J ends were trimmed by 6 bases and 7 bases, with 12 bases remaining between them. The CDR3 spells CSVGRGIEAFF. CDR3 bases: TGCAGCGTCGGACGGGGGATTGAAGCTTTCTTT.

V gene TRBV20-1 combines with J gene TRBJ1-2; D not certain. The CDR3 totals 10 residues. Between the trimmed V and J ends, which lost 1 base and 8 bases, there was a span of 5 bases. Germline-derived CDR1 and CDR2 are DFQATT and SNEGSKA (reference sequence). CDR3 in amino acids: CSARGGGYTF. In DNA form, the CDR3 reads TGCAGTGCTAGAGGAGGGGGCTACACCTTC.

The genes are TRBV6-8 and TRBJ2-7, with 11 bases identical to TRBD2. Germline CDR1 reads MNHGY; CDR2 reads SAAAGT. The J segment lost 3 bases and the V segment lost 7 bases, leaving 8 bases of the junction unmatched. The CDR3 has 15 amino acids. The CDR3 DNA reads TGTGCCAGCACCCTCTTACTAGCGGGGGTCTACGAGCAGTACTTC. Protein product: CASTLLLAGVYEQYF.

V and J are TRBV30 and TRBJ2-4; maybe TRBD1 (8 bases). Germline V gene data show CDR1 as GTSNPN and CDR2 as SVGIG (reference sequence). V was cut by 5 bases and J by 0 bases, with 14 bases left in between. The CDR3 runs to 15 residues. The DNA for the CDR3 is TGTGCCTGGGAAAACAGGGGGGGAGCCAAAAACATTCAGTACTTC. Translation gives CAWENRGGAKNIQYF.

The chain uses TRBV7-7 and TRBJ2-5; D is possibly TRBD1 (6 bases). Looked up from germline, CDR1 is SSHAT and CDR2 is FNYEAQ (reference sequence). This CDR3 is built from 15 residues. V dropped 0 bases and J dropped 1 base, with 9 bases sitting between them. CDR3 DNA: TGTGCCAGCAGCTTAGCGCGAGGGGGCCAAGAGACCCAGTACTTC. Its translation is CASSLARGGQETQYF.

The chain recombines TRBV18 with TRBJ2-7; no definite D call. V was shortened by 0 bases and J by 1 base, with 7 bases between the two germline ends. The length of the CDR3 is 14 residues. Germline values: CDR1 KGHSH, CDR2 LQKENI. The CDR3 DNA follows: TGTGCCAGCTCACCACCGTTGAGTTCCTACGAGCAGTACTTC. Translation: CASSPPLSSYEQYF.

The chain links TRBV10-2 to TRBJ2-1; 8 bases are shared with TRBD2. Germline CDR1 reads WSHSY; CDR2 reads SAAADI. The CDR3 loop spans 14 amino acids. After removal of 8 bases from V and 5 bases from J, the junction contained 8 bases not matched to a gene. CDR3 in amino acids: CASRRGGPNNEQFF. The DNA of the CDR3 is TGCGCCAGCCGACGGGGGGGCCCTAACAATGAGCAGTTCTTC.

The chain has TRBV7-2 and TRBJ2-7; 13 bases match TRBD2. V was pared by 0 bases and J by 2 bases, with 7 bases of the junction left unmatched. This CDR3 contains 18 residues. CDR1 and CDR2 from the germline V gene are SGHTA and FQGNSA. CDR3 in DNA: TGTGCCAGCAGCTTAGCCCCTACTACTAGCGGGGGGGCCTACGAGCAGTACTTC. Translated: CASSLAPTTSGGAYEQYF.

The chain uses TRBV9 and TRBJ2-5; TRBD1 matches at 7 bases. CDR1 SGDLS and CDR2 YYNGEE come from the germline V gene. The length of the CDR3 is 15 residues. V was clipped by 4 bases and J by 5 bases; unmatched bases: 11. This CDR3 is CASSPRGLPGETQYF. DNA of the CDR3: TGTGCCAGCAGCCCGAGGGGGCTTCCCGGGGAGACCCAGTACTTC.

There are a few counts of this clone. CDR3: CASSRQGAGTDTQYF. DNA of the CDR3: TGTGCCAGCAGCCGACAGGGGGCCGGCACAGATACGCAGTATTTT. J is TRBJ2-3 and V is TRBV11-2; 10 nucleotides line up with TRBD1. The ends lost 5 bases at V and 1 base at J; junction bases unmatched: 3. CDR3 length: 15 residues. CDR1 and CDR2 (germline): SGHAT, FQNNGV. Together with reference TRBV11-2 and TRBJ2-3, the CDR3 gives the full variable domain: EAGVAQSPRYKIIEKRQSVAFWCNPISGHATLYWYQQILGQGPKLLIQFQNNGVVDDSQLPKDRFSAERLKGVDSTLKIQPAKLEDSAVYLCASSRQGAGTDTQYFGPGTRLTVL.

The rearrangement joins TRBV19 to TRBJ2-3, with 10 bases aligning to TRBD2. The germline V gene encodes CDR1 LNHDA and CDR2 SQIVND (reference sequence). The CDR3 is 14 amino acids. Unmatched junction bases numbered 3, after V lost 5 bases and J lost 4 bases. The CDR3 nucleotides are TGTGCCAGTAGTGAGGGACTAGCGCCAGATACGCAGTATTTT. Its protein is CASSEGLAPDTQYF.

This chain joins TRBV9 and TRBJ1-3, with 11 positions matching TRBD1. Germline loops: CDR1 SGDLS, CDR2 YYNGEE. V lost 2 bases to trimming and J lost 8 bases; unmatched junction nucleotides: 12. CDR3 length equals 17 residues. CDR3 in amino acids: CASSVQGQGAIGDTIYF. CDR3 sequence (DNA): TGTGCCAGCAGCGTTCAAGGACAGGGGGCGATCGGGGACACCATATATTTT. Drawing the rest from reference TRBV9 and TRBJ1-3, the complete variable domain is DSGVTQTPKHLITATGQRVTLRCSPRSGDLSVYWYQQSLDQGLQFLIQYYNGEERAKGNILERFSAQQFPDLHSELNLSSLELGDSALYFCASSVQGQGAIGDTIYFGEGSWLTVV.